The 7 T cell receptor beta chains reported below all come from one sample, sequenced in a study of CD8+CD57+ T cells in acquired aplastic anemia. Patients selected for sequencing had displayed CD8+CD57+ cell expansion by flow cytometry. Genomic DNA, the template, was used for profiling of the TCR beta VDJ and CDR3. MiXCR, run by TCRdb on the reads, gives a single entry per CDR3 protein. The sample lists roughly 80,000 distinct CDR3 sequences; roughly two thirds were seen once. The material sequenced was sorted CD4+, CD8+, or CD8+CD57+ T cells (not recorded which) from PBMCs. The receptor set was obtained from a human donor with aplastic anemia.

CDR3 coding DNA: TGCAGTGCTAGAGATAGCTCCCGTCCGTGGGAGCAGTACTTC. It encodes CSARDSSRPWEQYF. The chain joins TRBV20-1 to TRBJ2-7, with D uncertain. There are 14 residues in the CDR3. The ends were cut back, 0 bases at V and 7 bases at J, with 16 bases in the middle. Germline-derived CDR1 and CDR2 are DFQATT and SNEGSKA (reference sequence).

Turning to this clonotype: One end of the junction does not line up with germline, which may come from a read error. The V gene is TRBV11-2, the J gene TRBJ2-1; 9 nucleotides align to TRBD1. From germline, CDR1 is SGHAT and CDR2 FQNNGV. There are 14 residues in the CDR3. The CDR3 nucleotides read TGTGCCAGCACCGAGGACAGGGGAAGGAATGAACAGTTCTTC. Translation: CASTEDRGRNEQFF.

The chain couples TRBV14 to TRBJ2-3; 7 positions agree with TRBD2. V shed 0 bases and J 2 bases; nucleotides not matched to a gene: 8. Germline V CDR1 and CDR2: SGHDN, FVKESK. This CDR3 comprises 17 residues. CDR3 DNA sequence: TGTGCCAGCAGCCAAGATTTGGGAGGGGAGACCACAGATACGCAGTATTTT. Residues: CASSQDLGGETTDTQYF.

The table lists this clonotype with a count of one. V gene TRBV7-9 combines with J gene TRBJ2-5; D is undetermined. The V gene's germline CDR1 is SEHNR and CDR2 FQNEAQ (reference sequence). The CDR3 loop spans 13 amino acids. V lost 1 base, J lost 3 bases, and 6 bases lay in between. DNA for the CDR3: TGTGCCAGCAGCTTAGAGCTTAAAGAGACCCAGTACTTC. It encodes CASSLELKETQYF.

The chain couples TRBV10-3 to TRBJ2-1, with 7 bases lining up with TRBD2. Per germline, CDR1 ENHRY and CDR2 SYGVKD. The V and J ends lost 4 bases and 2 bases, in that order; junction bases with no gene match: 5. The CDR3 covers 15 residues. The CDR3 bases are TGTGCCATCAGTGCCCCTAGCGGAACCTACAATGAGCAGTTCTTC. Residues: CAISAPSGTYNEQFF.

V gene TRBV2 combines with J gene TRBJ1-1, with a weak D call TRBD1 (5 bases). CDR3 length: 14 residues. Trimming pared 6 bases from V and 2 bases from J, leaving 13 bases between. The germline V gene encodes CDR1 SNHLY and CDR2 FYNNEI. CDR3 region: CASRSGRLNTEAFF. In DNA form, the CDR3 reads TGTGCCAGCAGGTCGGGACGATTAAACACTGAAGCTTTCTTT.

This clonotype came up a few times. The chain uses TRBV29-1 and TRBJ2-2, with TRBD2 identical over 7 bases. V was clipped by 4 bases and J by 7 bases; unmatched bases: 6. This CDR3 has 13 residues. The germline V gene encodes CDR1 SQVTM and CDR2 ANQGSEA. CDR3 in DNA: TGCAGCGTTGTGGAGGGAGGGTTCGGGGAGCTGTTTTTT. Its translation is CSVVEGGFGELFF.